These 10 T cell receptor beta chains came from one sample sequenced in a study of long-term antiretroviral therapy in people with HIV. With survey level as its setting, the immunoSEQ assay was v3.0. Generated by immunoSEQ multiplex PCR, the TCRdb table keeps only in-frame clones and is missing some. The sample carries about 17,000 clones, roughly 92% recorded once. This specimen consisted of unsorted PBMCs, obtained 0.6 years after starting antiretroviral therapy. Source of these receptors: a woman aged 40 to 49 with HIV.

This chain joins TRBV7-9 and TRBJ2-1; D may be TRBD2 (5 bases). V lost 5 bases, J lost 8 bases, and 16 bases lay in between. The germline V gene encodes CDR1 SEHNR and CDR2 FQNEAQ (reference sequence). This CDR3 spans 14 amino acids. CDR3 DNA: TGTGCCAGCAGCCCTGGATCAGCGGACCATGAGCAGTTCTTC. As protein: CASSPGSADHEQFF.

This sequence joins TRBV30 and TRBJ1-6; no definite D call. Trimming took off 0 bases at V and 6 bases at J, with 9 bases between the two ends. There are 14 residues in the CDR3. CDR1 and CDR2 from the germline V gene are GTSNPN and SVGIG (reference sequence). CDR3 DNA: TGTGCCTGGAGTGTAGTAGTTCTTAATTCACCCCTCCACTTT. Protein: CAWSVVVLNSPLHF.

The rearrangement uses TRBV30 and TRBJ1-5; the D gene is possibly TRBD1 (5 bases). Germline V gene lookup returns CDR1 GTSNPN and CDR2 SVGIG (reference sequence). With 3 bases removed from V and 5 bases from J, the gap between germline ends came to 11 bases. This CDR3 region has 13 residues. The CDR3 protein is CAWSGQGYQPQHF. CDR3 in DNA: TGTGCCTGGAGCGGCCAGGGCTATCAGCCCCAGCATTTT.

The rearrangement uses TRBV27 and TRBJ2-5; 7 bases match TRBD2. This CDR3 has 16 amino acids. Germline assignment: CDR1 MNHEY and CDR2 SMNVEV (reference sequence). J gave up 3 bases and V 5 bases, and 12 bases lay outside the gene matches. The CDR3 protein is CASSPARRAGEETQYF. The CDR3 nucleotides are TGTGCCAGCAGTCCCGCCCGCCGGGCGGGGGAAGAGACCCAGTACTTC.

The chain uses TRBV27 and TRBJ1-4; perhaps TRBD1 as D (5 bases). The CDR3 spans 12 residues. Germline-derived CDR1 and CDR2 are MNHEY and SMNVEV (reference sequence). V shed 5 bases and J shed 10 bases, with 11 bases lying between them. The CDR3 spells CASSTGGGKLFF. Here the CDR3 DNA reads TGTGCCAGCAGTACCGGGGGAGGAAAACTGTTTTTT. Combining the CDR3 with reference TRBV27 and TRBJ1-4 gives the whole variable domain EAQVTQNPRYLITVTGKKLTVTCSQNMNHEYMSWYRQDPGLGLRQIYYSMNVEVTDKGDVPEGYKVSRKEKRNFPLILESPSPNQTSLYFCASSTGGGKLFFGSGTQLSVL.

The rearrangement links TRBV30 to TRBJ2-1; 8 nucleotides line up with TRBD2. CDR1 GTSNPN and CDR2 SVGIG come from the germline V gene (reference sequence). After removal of 6 bases from V and 6 bases from J, the junction contained 7 bases not matched to a gene. This CDR3 contains 13 residues. The CDR3 region has the DNA TGTGCCTGTACTCGGGGGGGCCTCAATGAGCAGTTCTTC. Protein: CACTRGGLNEQFF.

The chain has TRBV4-2 and TRBJ1-1; 8 nucleotides match TRBD1. Germline lookup yields CDR1 LGHNA and CDR2 YNFKEQ. This CDR3 has 16 amino acids. The V gene end was trimmed by 1 base and the J gene end by 3 bases; junction bases not matched to a gene: 7. The CDR3 region has the DNA TGTGCCAGCAGCCAAGGTTCAGGGGGCGCTGACACTGAAGCTTTCTTT. Its protein product is CASSQGSGGADTEAFF.

The gene calls are TRBV2 and TRBJ2-7, with D perhaps matching TRBD2 (6 bases). Germline V gene sequence: CDR1 SNHLY, CDR2 FYNNEI. The CDR3 is made up of 16 amino acids. V was trimmed by 5 bases and J by 3 bases, leaving 20 bases between them. The CDR3 coding sequence is TGTGCCAGCAGTTCCCCCGACGGGGGAATGGACTACGAGCAGTACTTC. It is translated as CASSSPDGGMDYEQYF.

The V and J genes are TRBV19 and TRBJ1-5, with a weak D call TRBD1 (5 bases). CDR1 and CDR2 (germline): LNHDA, SQIVND (reference sequence). Trimming cost V 2 bases and J 2 bases, with 16 bases left between them. The CDR3 totals 17 residues. This CDR3 reads CASSIYRGGSGNQPQHF. CDR3 sequence (DNA): TGTGCCAGTAGTATATATCGGGGGGGGAGTGGCAATCAGCCCCAGCATTTT.

By share, this clone ranks as medium-sized (0.01 to 0.1%). The rearrangement links TRBV19 to TRBJ1-6; D possibly corresponds to TRBD1 (5 bases). Trimming took off 4 bases at V and 9 bases at J, with 13 bases between the two ends. The CDR3 is 14 amino acids. Germline V gene sequence: CDR1 LNHDA, CDR2 SQIVND (reference sequence). CDR3 DNA sequence: TGTGCCAGTAGTAAAACGGACATTAGTTCACCCCTCCACTTT. Protein: CASSKTDISSPLHF.